This passage covers 14 T cell receptor beta chains from one sample sequenced in a study of blood T cell repertoires in COVID-19. Sequencing was performed with immunoSEQ multiplex PCR; in TCRdb, only in-frame clones are kept and a portion is missing. This table holds about 180,000 clones, around 85% found once. Sequencing input: peripheral blood. The receptor set was obtained from a person aged 70 to 85 with COVID-19, enrolled during active disease.

The genes are TRBV28 and TRBJ1-2, with D tentatively TRBD1 (5 bases). The V end was cut by 6 bases, the J end by 0 bases, with 14 bases between. This CDR3 is 15 amino acids long. CDR1 and CDR2 from the germline V gene are MDHEN and SYDVKM. As DNA, the CDR3 is TGTGCCAGCAGCACGGAAGGGGAAGCTAACTATGGCTACACCTTC. Translated: CASSTEGEANYGYTF.

The rearrangement uses TRBV18 and TRBJ2-1; 7 bases fit TRBD1. The trim removed 0 bases at V and 5 bases at J, leaving 7 bases unmatched. This CDR3 has 16 residues. Germline lookup yields CDR1 KGHSH and CDR2 LQKENI. This CDR3 is CASSPPSTGSNNEQFF. The CDR3 coding sequence is TGTGCCAGCTCACCACCGTCGACAGGGTCAAACAATGAGCAGTTCTTC.

The sample holds one count of this clone. This chain connects TRBV6-2 or TRBV6-3 to TRBJ2-7; D gene uncertain. The CDR3 is 11 amino acids. The ends were cut back, 5 bases at V and 3 bases at J, with 5 bases in the middle. Germline CDR1 and CDR2: MNHEY and SVGEGT. The CDR3 is CASSHSYEQYF. The CDR3 DNA reads as TGTGCCAGCAGTCATAGCTACGAGCAGTACTTC.

The rearrangement links TRBV6-1 to TRBJ1-4; D uncertain. Deletions cut 0 bases from V and 7 bases from J, with 18 bases between. Germline CDR1 and CDR2: MNHNS and SASEGT. This CDR3 contains 17 residues. In DNA, the CDR3 is TGTGCCAGCAGTGAAGCGCTTCTGAGGGTCACATCTGAAAAACTGTTTTTT. Translating it yields CASSEALLRVTSEKLFF.

CDR3 in amino acids: CSASRLGGVGYGYTF. The CDR3 DNA reads as TGCAGTGCTAGTCGCCTCGGGGGGGTAGGCTATGGCTACACCTTC. The rearrangement links TRBV20-1 to TRBJ1-2; D is possibly TRBD1 (5 bases). Trimming stripped 3 bases from V and 4 bases from J, with 18 bases between. Germline values: CDR1 DFQATT, CDR2 SNEGSKA (reference sequence). The CDR3 totals 15 residues.

V is TRBV29-1 and J is TRBJ2-5; a weak D match, TRBD2 (6 bases). The CDR3 sequence is 10 residues long. CDR1 is SQVTM and CDR2 is ANQGSEA in the germline V gene. Trimming cost V 7 bases and J 5 bases, with 8 bases left between them. The CDR3 bases are TGCAGCGGCGGGATCGAGACCCAGTACTTC. Its protein is CSGGIETQYF.

This chain joins TRBV2 and TRBJ2-3; D is undetermined. Trimming removed 7 bases at V and 2 bases at J, with 7 bases between. The CDR3 contains 12 residues. Germline lookup yields CDR1 SNHLY and CDR2 FYNNEI. The CDR3 loop reads CASNLATDTQYF. In nucleotides, the CDR3 is TGTGCCAGCAACCTGGCCACAGATACGCAGTATTTT.

This chain uses TRBV5-1 with TRBJ1-2, with TRBD1 matching 11 bases. Germline V gene lookup returns CDR1 SGHRS and CDR2 YFSETQ. V lost 0 bases to trimming and J lost 6 bases; unmatched junction nucleotides: 7. This CDR3 is 16 amino acids long. CDR3 protein: CASSLGTGGRSHGYTF. CDR3 in DNA: TGCGCCAGCAGCTTGGGGACAGGGGGCCGAAGCCATGGCTACACCTTC.

V and J are TRBV10-3 and TRBJ2-1, with D tentatively TRBD1 (6 bases). V gave up 6 bases and J gave up 5 bases, with 11 bases separating them. This CDR3 is built from 13 residues. Germline CDR1 ENHRY, CDR2 SYGVKD. The CDR3 is CAIRKDSDNEQFF. CDR3 nucleotides: TGTGCCATCAGGAAGGACAGTGACAATGAGCAGTTCTTC.

This clone was seen a handful of times. The V gene is TRBV5-1, the J gene TRBJ2-5; D gene unclear. The germline V gene has CDR1 SGHRS and CDR2 YFSETQ. CDR3 length: 13 residues. V lost 6 bases and J 5 bases, leaving 14 bases between the germline ends. The CDR3 sequence: CASIMWQAETQYF. CDR3 coding DNA: TGCGCCAGCATAATGTGGCAAGCGGAGACCCAGTACTTC. Drawing the rest from reference TRBV5-1 and TRBJ2-5, the complete variable domain is KAGVTQTPRYLIKTRGQQVTLSCSPISGHRSVSWYQQTPGQGLQFLFEYFSETQRNKGNFPGRFSGRQFSNSRSEMNVSTLELGDSALYLCASIMWQAETQYFGPGTRLLVL.

The rearrangement uses TRBV28 and TRBJ1-4; TRBD1 matches 7 bases. Germline-derived CDR1 and CDR2 are MDHEN and SYDVKM. The V segment lost 6 bases and the J segment 3 bases; nucleotides outside the gene matches: 10. This CDR3 comprises 16 residues. The CDR3 sequence: CASSPTGDSPNEKLFF. CDR3 coding DNA: TGTGCCAGCAGCCCTACCGGGGACAGTCCTAATGAAAAACTGTTTTTT.

The chain uses TRBV9 and TRBJ2-3; TRBD2 matches 8 bases. There are 16 residues in the CDR3. With 0 bases clipped from V and 2 bases from J, the junction kept 5 bases outside the gene matches. Germline lookup yields CDR1 SGDLS and CDR2 YYNGEE. For the CDR3, the DNA is TGTGCCAGCAGCGTAGCGGCGGGAGGCCCCACAGATACGCAGTATTTT. As protein: CASSVAAGGPTDTQYF. The whole variable domain, remainder taken from reference TRBV9 and TRBJ2-3, is DSGVTQTPKHLITATGQRVTLRCSPRSGDLSVYWYQQSLDQGLQFLIQYYNGEERAKGNILERFSAQQFPDLHSELNLSSLELGDSALYFCASSVAAGGPTDTQYFGPGTRLTVL.

This rearrangement joins TRBV6-4 to TRBJ1-2; 11 nucleotides align to TRBD1. Per the germline V gene, CDR1 is MRHNA and CDR2 is SNTAGT. This CDR3 has 14 amino acids. With 5 bases clipped from V and 7 bases from J, the junction kept 6 bases outside the gene matches. As DNA, the CDR3 is TGTGCCAGCAGTCCGGGACAGGGGGTAATTGGCTACACCTTC. It is translated as CASSPGQGVIGYTF.

The rearrangement uses TRBV15 and TRBJ1-5; D ambiguous. CDR1 LNHNV and CDR2 YYDKDF come from the germline V gene (reference sequence). V dropped 8 bases and J dropped 3 bases, with 14 bases sitting between them. This CDR3 is built from 14 residues. CDR3 residues: CATQRQGNNQPQHF. The DNA of the CDR3 is TGTGCCACCCAGAGACAAGGCAACAATCAGCCCCAGCATTTT.